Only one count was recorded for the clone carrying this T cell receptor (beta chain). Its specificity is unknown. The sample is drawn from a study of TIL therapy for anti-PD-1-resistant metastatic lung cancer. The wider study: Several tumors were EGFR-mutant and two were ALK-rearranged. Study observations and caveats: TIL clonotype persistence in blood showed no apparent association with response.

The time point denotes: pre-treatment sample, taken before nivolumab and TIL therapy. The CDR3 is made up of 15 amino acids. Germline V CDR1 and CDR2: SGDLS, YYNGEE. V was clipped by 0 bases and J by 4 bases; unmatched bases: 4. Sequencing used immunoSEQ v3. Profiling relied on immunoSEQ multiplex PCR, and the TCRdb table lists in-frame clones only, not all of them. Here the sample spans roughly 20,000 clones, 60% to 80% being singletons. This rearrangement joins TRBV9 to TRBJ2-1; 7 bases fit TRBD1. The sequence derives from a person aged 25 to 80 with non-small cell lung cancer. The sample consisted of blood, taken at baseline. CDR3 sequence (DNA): TGTGCCAGCAGCGTAGAGGGACAGTCTTACAATGAGCAGTTCTTC. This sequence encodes CASSVEGQSYNEQFF.